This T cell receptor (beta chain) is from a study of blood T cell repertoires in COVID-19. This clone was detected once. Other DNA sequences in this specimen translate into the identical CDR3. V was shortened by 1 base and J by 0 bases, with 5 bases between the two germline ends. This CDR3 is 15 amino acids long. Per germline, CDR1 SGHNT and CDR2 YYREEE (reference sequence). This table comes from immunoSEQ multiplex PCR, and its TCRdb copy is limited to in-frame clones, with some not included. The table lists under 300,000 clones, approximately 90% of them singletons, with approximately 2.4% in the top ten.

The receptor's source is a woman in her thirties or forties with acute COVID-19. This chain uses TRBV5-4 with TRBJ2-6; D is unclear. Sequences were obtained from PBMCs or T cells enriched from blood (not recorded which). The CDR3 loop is CASSLPGSGANVLTF. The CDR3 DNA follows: TGTGCCAGCAGCTTGCCCGGCTCTGGGGCCAACGTCCTGACTTTC.